This T cell receptor (beta chain) was captured in a study of molecular identifiers for immune sequencing clone quantification. Findings of the study overall: In naive cells, clones above 20 RNA copies held under 1% of molecules, whereas in effector cells they held over 98%.

A word on this clonotype: Its antigen is not identified.

TCRdb re-derived calls from the PCR reads in MiXCR, one entry per CDR3 protein. This table has some 580,000 distinct CDR3 sequences, around 25% appearing once. V lost 3 bases and J lost 7, with 10 bases in between. Germline-derived CDR1 and CDR2 are SGDLS and YYNGEE. CDR3 length equals 12 residues. Sequenced sample: naive CD8+ T cells from blood, with Jurkat cell RNA spiked in. Subset defined: FACS-sorted CD8+CD4-CCR7+CD45RA+ naive T cells. The V and J genes are TRBV9 and TRBJ1-2; D gene uncertain. The sequence derives from a human donor in good health. Some libraries in this study had Jurkat cell RNA spiked in. CDR3 in amino acids: CASSGLYCGYTF. CDR3 nucleotide sequence: TGTGCCAGCAGCGGACTATACTGTGGCTACACCTTC.